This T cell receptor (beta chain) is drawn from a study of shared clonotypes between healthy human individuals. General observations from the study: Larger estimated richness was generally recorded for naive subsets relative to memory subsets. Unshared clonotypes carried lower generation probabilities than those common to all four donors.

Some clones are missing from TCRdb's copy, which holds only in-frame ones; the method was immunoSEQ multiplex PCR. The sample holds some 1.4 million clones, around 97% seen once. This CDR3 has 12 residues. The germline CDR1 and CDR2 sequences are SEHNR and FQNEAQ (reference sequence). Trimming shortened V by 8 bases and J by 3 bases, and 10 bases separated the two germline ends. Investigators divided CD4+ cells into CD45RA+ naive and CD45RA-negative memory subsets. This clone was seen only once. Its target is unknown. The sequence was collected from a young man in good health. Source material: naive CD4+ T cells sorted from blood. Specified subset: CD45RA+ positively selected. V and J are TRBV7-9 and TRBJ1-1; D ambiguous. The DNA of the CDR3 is TGTGCCAGCGGCATGGGCTACACTGAAGCTTTCTTT. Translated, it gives CASGMGYTEAFF.